A single sample is the source of the 24 T cell receptor beta chains below, sequenced in a study of cytomegalovirus exposure and HLA in healthy donors. Primers: 60 Vbeta forward and 13 Jbeta reverse. Here immunoSEQ multiplex PCR was the method, and the copy in TCRdb shows in-frame clones only, minus some. Of roughly 140,000 clones listed, 79% were seen once; the top ten hold around 6.6%. Sequencing was carried out using PBMCs. The receptors here all came from a man aged 50 or older in good health and CMV-seropositive.

The sample holds a few counts of this clone. This chain joins TRBV5-1 and TRBJ2-7; possibly TRBD2 for D (6 bases). The CDR3 is 15 amino acids. Per germline, CDR1 SGHRS and CDR2 YFSETQ. V lost 2 bases and J lost 6, with 18 bases in between. The CDR3 DNA sequence: TGCGCCAGCAGCTTCGGAGGGGAATCGTTAAGCGAGCAGTACTTC. Translating it yields CASSFGGESLSEQYF. The full variable domain, in which reference TRBV5-1 and TRBJ2-7 provide the parts outside the CDR3, is KAGVTQTPRYLIKTRGQQVTLSCSPISGHRSVSWYQQTPGQGLQFLFEYFSETQRNKGNFPGRFSGRQFSNSRSEMNVSTLELGDSALYLCASSFGGESLSEQYFGPGTRLTVT.

The V and J genes are TRBV5-5 and TRBJ1-3, with TRBD1 as a possible D gene (6 bases). Trimming removed 0 bases at V and 0 bases at J, with 19 bases between. The germline V gene encodes CDR1 SGHKS and CDR2 YYEKEE (reference sequence). This CDR3 region has 19 residues. CDR3 DNA: TGTGCCAGCAGCTTGGCGTCCTGGGCCGGACAGTACTCTGGAAACACCATATATTTT. This codes for CASSLASWAGQYSGNTIYF.

The V gene is TRBV19, the J gene TRBJ2-2; 9 nucleotides align to TRBD1. Germline V CDR1 and CDR2: LNHDA, SQIVND (reference sequence). V gave up 3 bases and J gave up 5 bases; unmatched junction bases: 4. This CDR3 is built from 15 residues. CDR3: CASSMGQGLTGELFF. The CDR3 coding sequence is TGTGCCAGTAGTATGGGACAGGGATTGACCGGGGAGCTGTTTTTT.

This clone was recorded only once. This rearrangement joins TRBV2 to TRBJ2-7; 9 nucleotides align to TRBD2. CDR3 length equals 15 residues. J lost 0 bases, V lost 5 bases, and 5 bases had no gene match. Germline V gene lookup returns CDR1 SNHLY and CDR2 FYNNEI. In DNA form, the CDR3 reads TGTGCCAGCAGTTCAAGCGGGGGGTACTCCTACGAGCAGTACTTC. Translating gives CASSSSGGYSYEQYF.

This chain joins TRBV7-3 and TRBJ2-3; 10 nucleotides align to TRBD2. Germline CDR1 and CDR2: SGHTA and FQGTGA. CDR3 size: 15 residues. V was pared by 4 bases and J by 1 base, with 2 bases of the junction left unmatched. The CDR3 loop is CASSSGTSGTDTQYF. The CDR3 region has the DNA TGTGCCAGCAGCTCCGGGACTAGCGGCACAGATACGCAGTATTTT.

The chain has TRBV11-2 and TRBJ1-4; 8 bases agree with TRBD1. Germline assignment: CDR1 SGHAT and CDR2 FQNNGV. The CDR3 length is 15 residues. V shed 4 bases, J shed 3 bases, and the junction held 4 bases outside the gene matches. In nucleotides, the CDR3 is TGTGCCAGCAGCTGGAGGACAGGGCCTAATGAAAAACTGTTTTTT. Its protein product is CASSWRTGPNEKLFF.

The chain links TRBV6-1 to TRBJ2-7; 7 bases are a match to TRBD1. V lost 7 bases to trimming and J lost 1 base; unmatched junction nucleotides: 10. The CDR3 covers 15 residues. Germline loops: CDR1 MNHNS, CDR2 SASEGT. The CDR3: CASKGGTAPSYEQYF. The CDR3 DNA is TGTGCCAGCAAGGGTGGGACAGCCCCTTCCTACGAGCAGTACTTC.

Only one count was recorded for this clone. This sample also contains other DNA sequences that code for the same CDR3. The V gene is TRBV5-1, the J gene TRBJ1-1; a weak D match, TRBD1 (5 bases). The germline V and J ends were trimmed by 4 bases and 2 bases, with 12 bases remaining between them. The CDR3 consists of 14 residues. Germline CDR1 reads SGHRS; CDR2 reads YFSETQ. Here the CDR3 DNA reads TGCGCCAGCAGCCCGCAGGGTGGCAACACTGAAGCTTTCTTT. Its protein product is CASSPQGGNTEAFF.

CDR3 residues: CAWSVLPERAFF. In DNA form, the CDR3 reads TGTGCCTGGAGTGTACTTCCTGAGAGGGCTTTCTTT. The chain links TRBV30 to TRBJ1-1, with D unresolved. The CDR3 extends over 12 amino acids. Trimming removed 0 bases at V and 11 bases at J, with 13 bases between. Germline CDR1 reads GTSNPN; CDR2 reads SVGIG (reference sequence).

This sequence joins TRBV30 and TRBJ2-5; a weak D match, TRBD2 (6 bases). CDR1 GTSNPN and CDR2 SVGIG come from the germline V gene (reference sequence). The CDR3 totals 15 residues. Trimming pared 1 base from V and 2 bases from J, leaving 14 bases between. CDR3 residues: CAWSAGGQGQETQYF. CDR3 bases: TGTGCCTGGAGTGCCGGAGGGCAGGGACAAGAGACCCAGTACTTC.

The chain employs TRBV10-3 and TRBJ1-1; 10 positions match TRBD1. V shed 6 bases and J 5 bases; nucleotides not matched to a gene: 3. In germline, CDR1 is ENHRY, CDR2 SYGVKD. The CDR3 is 13 residues long. Written as DNA, the CDR3 is TGTGCCATCAGAAGACAGGGGGCAACTGAAGCTTTCTTT. This gives the protein CAIRRQGATEAFF.

The chain combines TRBV13 with TRBJ2-7, with 7 bases identical to TRBD1. This CDR3 has 18 residues. The V gene's germline CDR1 is PRHDT and CDR2 FYEKMQ (reference sequence). Germline trimming cut 1 base from V and 0 bases from J; bases unmatched to any gene: 12. The CDR3 DNA reads TGTGCCAGCAGCTTAGATCGAGGGGGCCACGATTTCTCCTACGAGCAGTACTTC. Its translation is CASSLDRGGHDFSYEQYF.

The CDR3: CASSPRDSAHGYTF. Here the CDR3 DNA reads TGTGCCAGCAGTCCACGGGACAGCGCACATGGCTACACCTTC. This chain connects TRBV27 to TRBJ1-2, with 7 bases that match TRBD1. The CDR3 runs 14 residues. In germline, CDR1 is MNHEY, CDR2 SMNVEV (reference sequence). Losses at the gene ends were 5 bases for V and 6 bases for J; bases not matched to a gene: 9.

V usage is TRBV5-1 and J usage is TRBJ2-6; 9 bases agree with TRBD1. The J segment lost 0 bases and the V segment lost 7 bases, leaving 14 bases of the junction unmatched. The CDR3 runs to 19 residues. From germline, CDR1 is SGHRS and CDR2 YFSETQ. CDR3 loop: CASPNTHGTGSSGANVLTF. For the CDR3, the DNA is TGCGCCAGCCCTAACACCCACGGGACAGGGTCCTCTGGGGCCAACGTCCTGACTTTC.

CDR3 amino acids: CASSLAPGTQETQYF. As DNA, the CDR3 is TGTGCCAGCAGCTTGGCCCCCGGGACTCAAGAGACCCAGTACTTC. The rearrangement joins TRBV5-6 to TRBJ2-5; D might be TRBD2 (6 bases). Trimming took off 0 bases at V and 2 bases at J, with 11 bases between the two ends. CDR1 and CDR2 from the germline V gene are SGHDT and YYEEEE. This CDR3 comprises 15 residues.

This clone has more than one count but fewer than ten. This chain connects TRBV25-1 to TRBJ1-3; 9 bases are a match to TRBD1. Germline values: CDR1 MGHDK, CDR2 SYGVNS. V lost 6 bases and J lost 4; bases outside the gene matches: 4. This CDR3 contains 14 residues. CDR3 coding DNA: TGTGCCAGCAGGACAGGGGGACGGGGAAACACCATATATTTT. It encodes CASRTGGRGNTIYF. Variable domain in full (rest from reference TRBV25-1 and TRBJ1-3): EADIYQTPRYLVIGTGKKITLECSQTMGHDKMYWYQQDPGMELHLIHYSYGVNSTEKGDLSSESTVSRIRTEHFPLTLESARPSHTSQYLCASRTGGRGNTIYFGEGSWLTVV.

The chain combines TRBV2 with TRBJ1-2; D may be TRBD1 (6 bases). The CDR3 has 12 residues. V shed 6 bases and J shed 4 bases, with 9 bases lying between them. Germline values: CDR1 SNHLY, CDR2 FYNNEI. The CDR3 reads CASSGQLYGYTF. Here the CDR3 DNA reads TGTGCCAGCAGCGGACAGCTCTATGGCTACACCTTC.

The chain combines TRBV28 with TRBJ2-2; D perhaps matches TRBD2 (6 bases). Trimming removed 5 bases at V and 7 bases at J, with 17 bases between. Germline assignment: CDR1 MDHEN and CDR2 SYDVKM. The CDR3 is 15 amino acids. This CDR3 reads CASSQPGDSGGELFF. The CDR3 DNA is TGTGCCAGCAGTCAACCGGGAGACAGCGGCGGGGAGCTGTTTTTT.

V gene TRBV15 combines with J gene TRBJ2-3; 15 nucleotides line up with TRBD2. Germline V lookup: CDR1 LNHNV, CDR2 YYDKDF (reference sequence). CDR3 length: 19 residues. J was trimmed by 1 base and V by 3 bases; bases with no gene match: 8. The CDR3 sequence is CATSRGTSGRRLGTDTQYF. The CDR3 DNA sequence: TGTGCCACCAGCAGGGGGACTAGCGGGAGGAGATTGGGCACAGATACGCAGTATTTT. The entire variable domain, with the rest obtained from reference TRBV15 and TRBJ2-3, is as follows: DAMVIQNPRYQVTQFGKPVTLSCSQTLNHNVMYWYQQKSSQAPKLLFHYYDKDFNNEADTPDNFQSRRPNTSFCFLDIRSPGLGDTAMYLCATSRGTSGRRLGTDTQYFGPGTRLTVL.

A note on this clone: One junction end disagrees with the germline gene, perhaps due to a read error. This chain connects TRBV7-7 to TRBJ2-5, with D maybe TRBD2 (5 bases). The CDR3 has 13 residues. CDR1 is SSHAT and CDR2 is FNYEAQ in the germline V gene (reference sequence). DNA of the CDR3: TGTGCTAGCAGCCCCCGGGGTAGGGAGACCCAGTACTTC. Protein: CASSPRGRETQYF.

The genes are TRBV5-1 and TRBJ2-1; unclear D gene. The V and J ends lost 1 base and 8 bases respectively, with 7 bases between them. This CDR3 spans 12 amino acids. CDR1 and CDR2 from the germline V gene are SGHRS and YFSETQ. CDR3 nucleotide sequence: TGCGCCAGCAGCTTGACGGTGGATGAGCAGTTCTTC. As protein: CASSLTVDEQFF.

V usage is TRBV5-1 and J usage is TRBJ2-7, with D perhaps TRBD2 (5 bases). The CDR3 runs to 14 residues. Germline values: CDR1 SGHRS, CDR2 YFSETQ. The V and J ends lost 1 base and 7 bases respectively, with 15 bases between them. This CDR3 reads CASSLSSGSPEQYF. Written as DNA, the CDR3 is TGCGCCAGCAGCTTGTCTTCGGGGAGTCCTGAGCAGTACTTC.

V gene TRBV7-9 combines with J gene TRBJ2-5, with a tentative D call TRBD1 (6 bases). Per the germline V gene, CDR1 is SEHNR and CDR2 is FQNEAQ (reference sequence). Trimming removed 2 bases at V and 3 bases at J, with 10 bases between. CDR3 length: 14 amino acids. The DNA for the CDR3 is TGTGCCAGCAGCTTAATGGCAGGGGAAGAGACCCAGTACTTC. Translating gives CASSLMAGEETQYF.

This clone has a handful of counts. The V gene is TRBV5-4, the J gene TRBJ2-2; D is unclear. The CDR3 totals 15 residues. CDR1 and CDR2 (germline): SGHNT, YYREEE (reference sequence). With 0 bases removed from V and 2 bases from J, the gap between germline ends came to 8 bases. CDR3 coding DNA: TGTGCCAGCAGCTTGGCGCTATCAAACACCGGGGAGCTGTTTTTT. Translation gives CASSLALSNTGELFF.